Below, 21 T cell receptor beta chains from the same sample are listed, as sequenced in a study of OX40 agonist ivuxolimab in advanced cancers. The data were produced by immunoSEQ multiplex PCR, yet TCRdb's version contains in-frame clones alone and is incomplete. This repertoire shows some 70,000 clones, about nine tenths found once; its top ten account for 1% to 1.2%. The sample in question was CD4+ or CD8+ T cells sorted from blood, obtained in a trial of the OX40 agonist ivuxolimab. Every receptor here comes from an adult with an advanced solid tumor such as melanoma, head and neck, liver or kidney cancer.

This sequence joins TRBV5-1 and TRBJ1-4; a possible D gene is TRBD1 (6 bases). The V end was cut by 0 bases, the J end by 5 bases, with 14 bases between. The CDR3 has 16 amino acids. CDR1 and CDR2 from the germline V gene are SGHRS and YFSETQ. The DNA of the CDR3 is TGCGCCAGCAGCTTGGATCCCCGGACAGCGAATGAAAAACTGTTTTTT. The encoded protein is CASSLDPRTANEKLFF.

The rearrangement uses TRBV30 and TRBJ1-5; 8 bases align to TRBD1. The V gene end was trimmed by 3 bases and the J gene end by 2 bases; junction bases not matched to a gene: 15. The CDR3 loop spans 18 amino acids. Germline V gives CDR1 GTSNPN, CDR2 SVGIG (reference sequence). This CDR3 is CAWRKGQVRGQRNQPQHF. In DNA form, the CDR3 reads TGTGCCTGGAGGAAGGGACAGGTCCGGGGGCAGCGCAATCAGCCCCAGCATTTT.

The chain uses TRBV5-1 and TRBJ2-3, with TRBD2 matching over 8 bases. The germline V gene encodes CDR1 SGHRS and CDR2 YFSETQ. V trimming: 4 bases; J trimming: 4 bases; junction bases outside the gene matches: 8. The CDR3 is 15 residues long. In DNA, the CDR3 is TGCGCCAGCAGCAACGGACTAGCAGGCGCAGATACGCAGTATTTT. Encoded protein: CASSNGLAGADTQYF.

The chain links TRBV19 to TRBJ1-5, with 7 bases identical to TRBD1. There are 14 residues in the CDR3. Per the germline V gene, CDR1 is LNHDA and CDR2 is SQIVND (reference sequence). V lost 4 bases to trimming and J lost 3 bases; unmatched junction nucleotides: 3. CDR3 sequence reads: CASSNRGINQPQHF. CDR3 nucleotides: TGTGCCAGTAGTAACAGGGGAATCAATCAGCCCCAGCATTTT.

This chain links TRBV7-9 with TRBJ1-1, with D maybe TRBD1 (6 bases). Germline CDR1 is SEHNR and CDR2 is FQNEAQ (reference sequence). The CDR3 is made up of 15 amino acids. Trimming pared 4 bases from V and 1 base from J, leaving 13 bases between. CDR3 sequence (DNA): TGTGCCAGCAGCTCGACCGGGACAAGGAACACTGAAGCTTTCTTT. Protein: CASSSTGTRNTEAFF.

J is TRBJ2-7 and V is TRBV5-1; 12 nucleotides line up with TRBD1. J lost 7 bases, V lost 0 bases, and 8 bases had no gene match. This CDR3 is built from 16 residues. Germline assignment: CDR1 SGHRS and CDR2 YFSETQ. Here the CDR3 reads CASSLVTGTGGREQYF. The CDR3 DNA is TGCGCCAGCAGCTTGGTAACCGGGACAGGGGGCAGGGAGCAGTACTTC.

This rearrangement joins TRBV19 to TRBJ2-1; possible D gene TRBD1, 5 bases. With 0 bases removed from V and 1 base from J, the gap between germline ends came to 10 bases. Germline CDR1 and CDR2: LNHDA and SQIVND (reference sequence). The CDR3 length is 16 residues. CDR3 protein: CASSIEGAASYNEQFF. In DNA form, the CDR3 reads TGTGCCAGTAGTATAGAAGGGGCCGCGTCCTACAATGAGCAGTTCTTC.

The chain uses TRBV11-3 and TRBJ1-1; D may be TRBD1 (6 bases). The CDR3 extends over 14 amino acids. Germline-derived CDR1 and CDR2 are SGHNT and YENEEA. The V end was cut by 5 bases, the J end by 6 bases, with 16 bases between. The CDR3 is CASSPSPGQSEAFF. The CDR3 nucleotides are TGTGCCAGCAGCCCCAGCCCCGGACAGTCTGAAGCTTTCTTT.

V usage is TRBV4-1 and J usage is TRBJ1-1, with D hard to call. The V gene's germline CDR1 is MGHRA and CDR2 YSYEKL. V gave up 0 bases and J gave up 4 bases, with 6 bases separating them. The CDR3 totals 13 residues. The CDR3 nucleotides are TGCGCCAGCAGCCAAGAGAGCCGCACTGAAGCTTTCTTT. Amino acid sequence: CASSQESRTEAFF.

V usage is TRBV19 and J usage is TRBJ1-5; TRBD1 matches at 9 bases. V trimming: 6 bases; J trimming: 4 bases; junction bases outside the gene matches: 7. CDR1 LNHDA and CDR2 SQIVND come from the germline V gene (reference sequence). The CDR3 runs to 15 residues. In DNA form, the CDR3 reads TGTGCCAGTAGCCCCGGACAGGGGACTAATCAGCCCCAGCATTTT. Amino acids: CASSPGQGTNQPQHF.

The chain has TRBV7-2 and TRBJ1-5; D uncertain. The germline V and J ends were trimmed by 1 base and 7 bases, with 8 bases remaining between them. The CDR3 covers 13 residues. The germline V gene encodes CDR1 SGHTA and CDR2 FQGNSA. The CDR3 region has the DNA TGTGCCAGCAGCTTAGGCGTCGGCCAGCCCCAGCATTTT. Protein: CASSLGVGQPQHF.

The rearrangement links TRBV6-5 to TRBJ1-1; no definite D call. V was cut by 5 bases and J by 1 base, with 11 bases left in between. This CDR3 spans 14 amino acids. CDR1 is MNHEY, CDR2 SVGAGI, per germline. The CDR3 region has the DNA TGTGCCAGCAGTCTCTCTGGGCAGAACACTGAAGCTTTCTTT. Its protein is CASSLSGQNTEAFF.

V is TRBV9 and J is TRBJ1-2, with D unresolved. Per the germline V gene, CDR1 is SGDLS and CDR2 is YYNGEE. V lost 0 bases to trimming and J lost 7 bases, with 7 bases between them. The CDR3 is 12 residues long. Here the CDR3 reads CASSVAEGGYTF. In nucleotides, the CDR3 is TGTGCCAGCAGCGTAGCCGAAGGTGGCTACACCTTC. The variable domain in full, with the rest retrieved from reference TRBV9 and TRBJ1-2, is DSGVTQTPKHLITATGQRVTLRCSPRSGDLSVYWYQQSLDQGLQFLIQYYNGEERAKGNILERFSAQQFPDLHSELNLSSLELGDSALYFCASSVAEGGYTFGSGTRLTVV.

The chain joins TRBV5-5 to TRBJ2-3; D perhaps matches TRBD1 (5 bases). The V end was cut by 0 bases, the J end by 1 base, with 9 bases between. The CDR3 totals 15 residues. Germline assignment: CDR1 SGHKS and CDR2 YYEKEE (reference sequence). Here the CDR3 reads CASSLEGLRTDTQYF. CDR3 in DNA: TGTGCCAGCAGCTTGGAGGGGTTACGCACAGATACGCAGTATTTT.

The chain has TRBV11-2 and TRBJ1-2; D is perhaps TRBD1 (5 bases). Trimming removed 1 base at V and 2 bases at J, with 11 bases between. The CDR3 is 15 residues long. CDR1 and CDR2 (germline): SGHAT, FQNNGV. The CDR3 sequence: CASSLGGAANYGYTF. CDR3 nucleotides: TGTGCCAGCAGCTTAGGCGGGGCGGCGAACTATGGCTACACCTTC.

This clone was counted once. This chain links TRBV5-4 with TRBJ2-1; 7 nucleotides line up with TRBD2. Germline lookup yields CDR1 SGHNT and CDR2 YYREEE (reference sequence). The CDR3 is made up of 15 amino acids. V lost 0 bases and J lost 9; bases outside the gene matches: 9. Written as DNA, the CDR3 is TGTGCCAGCAGCTTGGCCGGGGGGTTAATCGGTGAGCAGTTCTTC. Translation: CASSLAGGLIGEQFF.

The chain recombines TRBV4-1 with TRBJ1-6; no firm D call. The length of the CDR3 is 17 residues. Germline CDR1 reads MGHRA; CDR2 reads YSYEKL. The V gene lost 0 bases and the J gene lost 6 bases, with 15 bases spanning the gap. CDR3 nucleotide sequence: TGCGCCAGCAGCCAAGAATGGACCACCACGCGTAATTCACCCCTCCACTTT. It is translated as CASSQEWTTTRNSPLHF.

The CDR3 sequence is CASSEAPQQPQHF. CDR3 coding DNA: TGTGCCAGCAGTGAAGCGCCCCAACAGCCCCAGCATTTT. This rearrangement joins TRBV6-1 to TRBJ1-5; D remains ambiguous. CDR3 size: 13 residues. V lost 0 bases and J lost 7, with 7 bases in between. Germline CDR1 reads MNHNS; CDR2 reads SASEGT.

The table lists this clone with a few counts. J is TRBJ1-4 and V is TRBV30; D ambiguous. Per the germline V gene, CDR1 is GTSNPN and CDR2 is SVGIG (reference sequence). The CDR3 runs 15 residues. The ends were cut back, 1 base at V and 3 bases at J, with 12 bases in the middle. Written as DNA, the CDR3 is TGTGCCTGGAGTGGGTGGGAGCTGGCTAATGAAAAACTGTTTTTT. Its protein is CAWSGWELANEKLFF. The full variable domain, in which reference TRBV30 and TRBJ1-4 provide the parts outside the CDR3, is SQTIHQWPATLVQPVGSPLSLECTVEGTSNPNLYWYRQAAGRGLQLLFYSVGIGQISSEVPQNLSASRPQDRQFILSSKKLLLSDSGFYLCAWSGWELANEKLFFGSGTQLSVL.

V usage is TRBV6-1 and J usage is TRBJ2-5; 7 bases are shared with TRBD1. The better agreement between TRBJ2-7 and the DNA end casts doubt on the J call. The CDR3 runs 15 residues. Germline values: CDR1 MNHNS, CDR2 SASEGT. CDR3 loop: CASSSTRTGEYEQYF. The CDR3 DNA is TGTGCCAGCAGTTCTACTAGGACAGGAGAATACGAGCAGTACTTC.

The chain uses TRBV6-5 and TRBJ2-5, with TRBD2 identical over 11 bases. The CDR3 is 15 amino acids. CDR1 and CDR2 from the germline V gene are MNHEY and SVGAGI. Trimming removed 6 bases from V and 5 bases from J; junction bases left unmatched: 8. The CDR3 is CASRGGLAGGETQYF. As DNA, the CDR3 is TGTGCCAGCAGGGGAGGACTAGCGGGTGGGGAGACCCAGTACTTC.